This T cell receptor beta chain originates from a study of blood T cell repertoires in COVID-19. About the research overall: PBMCs, B-cell-depleted T cells, or T cells provided the cDNA or gDNA that made up the material.

Original methodology: Nucleated cell number was recorded as an estimate derived from reference gene primer amplification. Some clones are missing from TCRdb's copy, which holds only in-frame ones; the method was immunoSEQ multiplex PCR. V and J calls and clone size come straight from that table; D and trimming were deduced from the DNA. The sample includes over 100,000 clones, approximately 80% of them seen just once. There are 16 residues in the CDR3. Germline V gene sequence: CDR1 LGHNA, CDR2 YNFKEQ. V lost 0 bases and J 3 bases, leaving 12 bases between the germline ends. Source material: peripheral blood. The TCR was taken from an elderly woman with acute or convalescent COVID-19. The chain combines TRBV4-2 with TRBJ1-3; no definite D call. CDR3 amino acids: CASSQDGVRGGNTIYF. CDR3 sequence (DNA): TGTGCCAGCAGCCAAGACGGGGTTCGGGGTGGAAACACCATATATTTT.